Presented here are 12 T cell receptor beta chains from one specimen sequenced in a study of blood T cell repertoires in COVID-19. Clones were sequenced by immunoSEQ multiplex PCR, and TCRdb holds only the in-frame ones, with some missing. The data contain tens of thousands of clones, 75% to 85% of them seen just once; the ten biggest clones take up approximately 7.2%. The sequencing input was peripheral blood. The receptors were gathered from a man in his 60s with acute or convalescent COVID-19.

Regarding this clone: Within the sample, other DNA sequences also encode this same CDR3. The chain carries TRBV27 and TRBJ2-7; TRBD1 matches at 7 bases. From germline, CDR1 is MNHEY and CDR2 SMNVEV (reference sequence). Unmatched junction bases numbered 5, after V lost 5 bases and J lost 1 base. The CDR3 is 14 amino acids. CDR3 DNA: TGTGCCAGCAGTCCGGGGACAGTTTCCTACGAGCAGTACTTC. Protein sequence: CASSPGTVSYEQYF.

The CDR3 DNA is TGTGCCAGCAGCGACAGTAGGGGGCGTAACGAGCAGTACTTC. This codes for CASSDSRGRNEQYF. The V gene is TRBV2, the J gene TRBJ2-7; 7 bases agree with TRBD1. Trimming cost V 6 bases and J 5 bases; bases outside gene matches: 10. This CDR3 region has 14 residues. In germline, CDR1 is SNHLY, CDR2 FYNNEI.

The genes are TRBV27 and TRBJ2-6; D is perhaps TRBD1 (5 bases). Trimming removed 6 bases at V and 4 bases at J, with 16 bases between. The length of the CDR3 is 16 residues. Germline CDR1 is MNHEY and CDR2 is SMNVEV (reference sequence). CDR3 nucleotides: TGTGCCAGCAGGCCGATCAGGGTCCCCGGGGCCAACGTCCTGACTTTC. It codes for CASRPIRVPGANVLTF. The whole variable domain, remainder taken from reference TRBV27 and TRBJ2-6, is EAQVTQNPRYLITVTGKKLTVTCSQNMNHEYMSWYRQDPGLGLRQIYYSMNVEVTDKGDVPEGYKVSRKEKRNFPLILESPSPNQTSLYFCASRPIRVPGANVLTFGAGSRLTVL.

This chain links TRBV5-1 with TRBJ2-7; weak D call: TRBD2 (6 bases). The germline gives CDR1 SGHRS, CDR2 YFSETQ. This CDR3 has 15 amino acids. V gave up 4 bases and J gave up 3 bases, with 17 bases separating them. CDR3 nucleotides: TGCGCCAGCAGCCCTGATAGGAGTAGCGGCTACGAGCAGTACTTC. It is translated as CASSPDRSSGYEQYF. The whole variable domain, remainder taken from reference TRBV5-1 and TRBJ2-7, is KAGVTQTPRYLIKTRGQQVTLSCSPISGHRSVSWYQQTPGQGLQFLFEYFSETQRNKGNFPGRFSGRQFSNSRSEMNVSTLELGDSALYLCASSPDRSSGYEQYFGPGTRLTVT.

CDR3 region: CASSPEGGGPRETQYF. CDR3 coding DNA: TGCGCCAGCAGCCCGGAGGGGGGGGGCCCTCGGGAGACCCAGTACTTC. This chain links TRBV5-1 with TRBJ2-5; the D gene is possibly TRBD2 (7 bases). With 4 bases removed from V and 5 bases from J, the gap between germline ends came to 21 bases. Germline V gene sequence: CDR1 SGHRS, CDR2 YFSETQ. This CDR3 has 16 residues. The whole variable domain, filled in from reference TRBV5-1 and TRBJ2-5, reads KAGVTQTPRYLIKTRGQQVTLSCSPISGHRSVSWYQQTPGQGLQFLFEYFSETQRNKGNFPGRFSGRQFSNSRSEMNVSTLELGDSALYLCASSPEGGGPRETQYFGPGTRLLVL.

The chain couples TRBV5-1 to TRBJ1-1; 8 bases are a match to TRBD1. The CDR3 extends over 15 amino acids. Germline V lookup: CDR1 SGHRS, CDR2 YFSETQ. J gave up 1 base and V 4 bases, and 6 bases lay outside the gene matches. The CDR3 nucleotides are TGCGCCAGCAGCGTCTCCGGGACAGGGAACACTGAAGCTTTCTTT. Translating gives CASSVSGTGNTEAFF.

The chain employs TRBV11-2 and TRBJ2-7; maybe TRBD2 (6 bases). The CDR3 has 15 residues. Germline V gene lookup returns CDR1 SGHAT and CDR2 FQNNGV. V lost 0 bases and J lost 7, with 16 bases in between. In DNA, the CDR3 is TGTGCCAGCAGCTTAGAAGACGGGGGTCTGGTGGAGCAGTACTTC. Its protein is CASSLEDGGLVEQYF.

This chain links TRBV2 with TRBJ2-2; 8 bases align to TRBD2. The CDR3 totals 14 residues. V lost 7 bases and J lost 2; bases outside the gene matches: 3. Per germline, CDR1 SNHLY and CDR2 FYNNEI. As DNA, the CDR3 is TGTGCCAGCATAGCGGGGTCAAACACCGGGGAGCTGTTTTTT. Amino acids: CASIAGSNTGELFF.

The V gene is TRBV19, the J gene TRBJ1-3; TRBD1 is a possible D gene (5 bases). Germline CDR1 and CDR2: LNHDA and SQIVND (reference sequence). The CDR3 contains 15 residues. Trimming stripped 2 bases from V and 3 bases from J, with 11 bases between. The CDR3 DNA follows: TGTGCCAGTAGTATACCGGGGGTACTTGGAAACACCATATATTTT. Protein product: CASSIPGVLGNTIYF.

The chain uses TRBV7-9 and TRBJ1-3; no definite D call. CDR1 SEHNR and CDR2 FQNEAQ come from the germline V gene (reference sequence). The CDR3 covers 18 residues. Trimming pared 5 bases from V and 0 bases from J, leaving 20 bases between. CDR3: CASSPRRVDGLSGNTIYF. In nucleotides, the CDR3 is TGTGCCAGCAGCCCGAGACGGGTAGACGGACTCTCTGGAAACACCATATATTTT.

The chain combines TRBV7-9 with TRBJ1-4; no reliable D call. V was trimmed by 5 bases and J by 0 bases, leaving 4 bases between them. CDR1 and CDR2 (germline): SEHNR, FQNEAQ (reference sequence). The CDR3 loop spans 13 amino acids. CDR3 DNA: TGTGCCAGCAGCCCCTCAACTAATGAAAAACTGTTTTTT. This gives the protein CASSPSTNEKLFF.

The J gene is TRBJ2-5, the V gene TRBV12-3 or TRBV12-4; weak D call: TRBD1 (6 bases). Trimming cost V 5 bases and J 0 bases, with 7 bases left between them. The CDR3 has 13 residues. CDR3 coding DNA: TGTGCCAGCAGTCGGACAGACCAAGAGACCCAGTACTTC. Translating it yields CASSRTDQETQYF.